Shown below are 3 T cell receptor beta chains from a single sample sequenced in a study of PD-1 blockade in classical Hodgkin lymphoma (dated by TCRdb to 2018 to 2020). Interpreted using the paper, the time point label stands for: cycle 1 day 1 (C1D1), immediately before nivolumab initiation. Every trial patient had relapsed following autologous stem cell transplantation, and prior brentuximab vedotin exposure was what differed among cohorts A, B and C. A Miltenyi CD8+ T cell isolation kit was used for magnetic negative selection to purify CD8+ T cells from thawed PBMCs. Library preparation was by the immunoSEQ multiplex PCR assay. TCRdb limited this immuneACCESS table to in-frame rearrangements with V and J called. A share of clones is missing; checked studies link under half to unresolved V genes, and the rest is unexplained. In all, the sample holds 25,000 to 30,000 clones, and about 90% of those were seen once. The ten most abundant clones make up approximately 6.3% of the sample.

This material consisted of CD8+ T cells from blood, taken at baseline. The receptors were gathered from a human donor with classical Hodgkin lymphoma.

The CDR3 nucleotides read TGTGCCAGCGGCTCGGACAGGGAAGAAAATCAGCCCCAGCATTTT. Translating gives CASGSDREENQPQHF. The genes are TRBV27 and TRBJ1-5; TRBD1 agrees at 8 bases. In germline, CDR1 is MNHEY, CDR2 SMNVEV (reference sequence). V dropped 8 bases and J dropped 4; count of bases not matched to a gene: 10. CDR3 size: 15 residues.

This chain links TRBV9 with TRBJ2-3, with D uncertain. Germline assignment: CDR1 SGDLS and CDR2 YYNGEE. V was cut by 4 bases and J by 6 bases, with 9 bases left in between. The CDR3 totals 12 residues. The CDR3 is CASSPNADTQYF. The CDR3 DNA reads TGTGCCAGCAGCCCAAACGCCGATACGCAGTATTTT.

The genes are TRBV5-6 and TRBJ2-1; no definite D call. Germline lookup yields CDR1 SGHDT and CDR2 YYEEEE. The CDR3 contains 13 residues. V was cut by 0 bases and J by 5 bases, with 6 bases left in between. CDR3 in amino acids: CASSLDPNNEQFF. The CDR3 DNA is TGTGCCAGCAGCTTGGATCCAAACAATGAGCAGTTCTTC.